Each of the 19 T cell receptor beta chains below was sequenced from the same sample in a study of T cells in Graves' hyperthyroidism and ophthalmopathy (dated by TCRdb to between 2018 and 2020). Library creation used multiplex PCR. Sequencing used an Illumina HiSeq 2000. Amplification of TCR beta CDR3 regions was carried out from RNA transcripts. The first round of RT-PCR for the TCR CDR3 was performed with the HTBI primer set and the Qiagen OneStep RT-PCR kit. TCRdb reworked the public reads: Q25 trimming with fastp, MiXCR clone assembly, productive beta chains retained. CDR3 protein duplicates are merged, each entry listing the most common genes and DNA. This sample has 600,000 to 750,000 distinct CDR3 sequences in its table, and 17% of those were observed once. Around a sixth of the sample is taken by the ten largest. Specimen: blood. These receptors came from a man between 45 and 60 years old with Graves' hyperthyroidism.

This clonotype appeared many times. The chain joins TRBV28 to TRBJ2-7; tentative D call: TRBD2 (6 bases). This CDR3 has 14 residues. Germline CDR1 and CDR2: MDHEN and SYDVKM. The V end lost 3 bases, the J end lost 3 bases, and 12 bases lay between the germline ends. The CDR3: CASSFTLGGYEQYF. In DNA form, the CDR3 reads TGTGCCAGCAGTTTCACATTGGGGGGCTACGAGCAGTACTTC. The complete variable domain, with remaining parts taken from reference TRBV28 and TRBJ2-7, reads DVKVTQSSRYLVKRTGEKVFLECVQDMDHENMFWYRQDPGLGLRLIYFSYDVKMKEKGDIPEGYSVSREKKERFSLILESASTNQTSMYLCASSFTLGGYEQYFGPGTRLTVT.

The chain uses TRBV2 and TRBJ2-1, with D possibly matching TRBD1 (5 bases). The CDR3 runs 13 residues. CDR1 is SNHLY and CDR2 is FYNNEI in the germline V gene. V lost 3 bases and J 5 bases, leaving 8 bases between the germline ends. The CDR3 DNA sequence: TGTGCCAGCAGTGAGCAGGGCCACAATGAGCAGTTCTTC. Amino acids: CASSEQGHNEQFF.

At least ten counts were recorded for this clonotype. The V call is TRBV7-6, the J call TRBJ2-1, with D uncertain. The V gene lost 2 bases and the J gene lost 5 bases, with 10 bases spanning the gap. Germline CDR1 reads SGHVS; CDR2 reads FNYEAQ. The CDR3 consists of 14 residues. The CDR3 spells CASSLWAFHNEQFF. CDR3 DNA sequence: TGTGCCAGCAGCTTATGGGCCTTTCACAATGAGCAGTTCTTC.

This clonotype was counted at least ten times. The CDR3: CASSLRGSQNQPQHF. In DNA, the CDR3 is TGTGCCAGCAGTCTACGGGGCAGCCAAAATCAGCCCCAGCATTTT. This rearrangement joins TRBV12-3 or TRBV12-4 to TRBJ1-5; D might be TRBD1 (5 bases). CDR3 length: 15 amino acids. V gave up 5 bases and J gave up 4 bases, with 15 bases separating them.

In its sample, this clonotype was seen many times. The V gene is TRBV18, the J gene TRBJ2-2, with D hard to call. Trimming cost V 2 bases and J 0 bases, with 7 bases left between them. In germline, CDR1 is KGHSH, CDR2 LQKENI. The CDR3 length is 15 residues. In DNA, the CDR3 is TGTGCCAGCTCACCAGATCGCTCGAACACCGGGGAGCTGTTTTTT. Its translation is CASSPDRSNTGELFF.

To note about this clonotype: Because it lacks the conserved phenylalanine or tryptophan at the end, this CDR3 is likely a read error. The rearrangement uses TRBV5-1 and TRBJ2-6, with D possibly being TRBD1 (6 bases). Germline V gene data show CDR1 as SGHRS and CDR2 as YFSETQ. The CDR3 has 16 residues. Trimming removed 3 bases from V and 0 bases from J, with 10 bases in between. CDR3 protein: CASSSPQGSGANVLTS. The CDR3 region has the DNA TGCGCCAGCAGCTCCCCACAGGGCTCTGGGGCCAACGTCCTGACTTCC.

This clonotype has at least ten counts. V usage is TRBV11-2 and J usage is TRBJ2-1, with TRBD2 matching over 7 bases. CDR1 is SGHAT and CDR2 is FQNNGV in the germline V gene. This CDR3 has 20 residues. After removal of 2 bases from V and 2 bases from J, the junction contained 18 bases not matched to a gene. The CDR3 region is CASSLPSIPRGGSAYNEQFF. The CDR3 bases are TGTGCCAGCAGCTTACCCTCGATCCCTAGGGGCGGGAGCGCCTACAATGAGCAGTTCTTC.

This clonotype showed up just a few times. Here the CDR3 reads CASDTTGNQETQYF. As DNA, the CDR3 is TGTGCCAGCGACACCACCGGAAACCAAGAGACCCAGTACTTC. J is TRBJ2-5 and V is TRBV18, with D unresolved. From germline, CDR1 is KGHSH and CDR2 LQKENI. The CDR3 extends over 14 amino acids. The V end lost 8 bases, the J end lost 0 bases, and 13 bases lay between the germline ends.

This clonotype was seen more than once but under ten times. The chain uses TRBV5-1 and TRBJ2-1; 13 bases map to TRBD2. With V trimmed by 3 bases and J by 0 bases, 6 bases remained unmatched. Looked up from germline, CDR1 is SGHRS and CDR2 is YFSETQ. The CDR3 consists of 18 residues. CDR3 protein: CASSSGLAGVSSYNEQFF. CDR3 bases: TGCGCCAGCAGCTCCGGACTAGCGGGAGTGTCCTCCTACAATGAGCAGTTCTTC.

V and J are TRBV7-9 and TRBJ2-3; no reliable D call. Germline CDR1 is SEHNR and CDR2 is FQNEAQ (reference sequence). Trimming cost V 2 bases and J 5 bases, with 8 bases left between them. The CDR3 consists of 13 residues. This CDR3 reads CASSLPPLDTQYF. In DNA form, the CDR3 reads TGTGCCAGCAGCTTACCCCCGTTAGATACGCAGTATTTT.

The chain recombines TRBV27 with TRBJ1-2; D is unclear. This CDR3 spans 13 amino acids. Germline lookup yields CDR1 MNHEY and CDR2 SMNVEV (reference sequence). The CDR3 loop is CVGSFWADYGYTF. Written as DNA, the CDR3 is TGTGTCGGCAGTTTTTGGGCTGACTATGGCTACACCTTC.

This clonotype was counted many times. CDR3 protein: CASSFLTNEQFF. CDR3 sequence (DNA): TGTGCCAGCAGTTTTTTAACCAATGAGCAGTTCTTC. This chain uses TRBV27 with TRBJ2-1, with no clear D. V was trimmed by 3 bases and J by 6 bases, leaving 6 bases between them. The germline gives CDR1 MNHEY, CDR2 SMNVEV (reference sequence). CDR3 size: 12 residues.

The sample holds many counts of this clonotype. The chain employs TRBV11-2 and TRBJ1-1; D remains ambiguous. The CDR3 consists of 15 residues. Germline loops: CDR1 SGHAT, CDR2 FQNNGV. V was clipped by 0 bases and J by 0 bases, with 8 bases between them. CDR3 protein: CASSLEGSVNTEAFF. DNA of the CDR3: TGTGCCAGCAGCTTAGAAGGCTCAGTGAACACTGAAGCTTTCTTT.

Ten or more counts support this clonotype. The chain employs TRBV28 and TRBJ1-1; tentatively, D is TRBD1 (5 bases). Germline loops: CDR1 MDHEN, CDR2 SYDVKM. V was shortened by 3 bases and J by 0 bases, with 23 bases between the two germline ends. The CDR3 is 19 residues long. CDR3 sequence (DNA): TGTGCCAGCAGTTTGATTGTTGGGGACGGAGGCGAGATGAACACTGAAGCTTTCTTT. Its protein product is CASSLIVGDGGEMNTEAFF.

This clonotype was detected ten times or more. The rearrangement uses TRBV2 and TRBJ2-1; TRBD2 agrees at 7 bases. The germline CDR1 and CDR2 sequences are SNHLY and FYNNEI. J lost 0 bases, V lost 5 bases, and 4 bases had no gene match. CDR3 length equals 15 residues. CDR3 in amino acids: CASSLRESSYNEQFF. The DNA of the CDR3 is TGTGCCAGCAGTTTGCGGGAGAGCTCCTACAATGAGCAGTTCTTC.

The gene calls are TRBV6-2 or TRBV6-3 and TRBJ2-3; 8 bases agree with TRBD2. The V gene end was trimmed by 11 bases and the J gene end by 4 bases; junction bases not matched to a gene: 8. CDR3 size: 13 residues. CDR1 is MNHEY, CDR2 SVGEGT, per germline. The CDR3 DNA follows: TGTGCCGGGGGGACGGGGGGGCCAGATACGCAGTATTTT. This encodes CAGGTGGPDTQYF.

The chain employs TRBV5-5 and TRBJ2-3; 7 positions match TRBD1. Looked up from germline, CDR1 is SGHKS and CDR2 is YYEKEE (reference sequence). The CDR3 consists of 16 residues. After removal of 1 base from V and 4 bases from J, the junction contained 9 bases not matched to a gene. The DNA of the CDR3 is TGTGCCAGCAGCTTGTATGGGGTTACAGGGGCAGATACGCAGTATTTT. Protein product: CASSLYGVTGADTQYF.

This clonotype showed up many times. V gene TRBV7-3 combines with J gene TRBJ2-3; D ambiguous. The germline gives CDR1 SGHTA, CDR2 FQGTGA. V lost 5 bases to trimming and J lost 0 bases, with 15 bases between them. The CDR3 length is 16 residues. Here the CDR3 DNA reads TGTGCCAGCAGCCCTAACCAGGCAGGAAGCACAGATACGCAGTATTTT. Translating gives CASSPNQAGSTDTQYF. Complete variable domain (other parts from reference TRBV7-3 and TRBJ2-3): GAGVSQTPSNKVTEKGKYVELRCDPISGHTALYWYRQSLGQGPEFLIYFQGTGAADDSGLPNDRFFAVRPEGSVSTLKIQRTERGDSAVYLCASSPNQAGSTDTQYFGPGTRLTVL.

In its sample, this clonotype was seen many times. The J gene is TRBJ2-3, the V gene TRBV20-1, with 7 bases aligning to TRBD2. CDR3 length: 13 residues. Germline CDR1 is DFQATT and CDR2 is SNEGSKA (reference sequence). After removal of 3 bases from V and 5 bases from J, the junction contained 5 bases not matched to a gene. The CDR3 spells CSAREAGLDTQYF. The CDR3, as DNA: TGCAGTGCTAGGGAAGCGGGGCTAGATACGCAGTATTTT.